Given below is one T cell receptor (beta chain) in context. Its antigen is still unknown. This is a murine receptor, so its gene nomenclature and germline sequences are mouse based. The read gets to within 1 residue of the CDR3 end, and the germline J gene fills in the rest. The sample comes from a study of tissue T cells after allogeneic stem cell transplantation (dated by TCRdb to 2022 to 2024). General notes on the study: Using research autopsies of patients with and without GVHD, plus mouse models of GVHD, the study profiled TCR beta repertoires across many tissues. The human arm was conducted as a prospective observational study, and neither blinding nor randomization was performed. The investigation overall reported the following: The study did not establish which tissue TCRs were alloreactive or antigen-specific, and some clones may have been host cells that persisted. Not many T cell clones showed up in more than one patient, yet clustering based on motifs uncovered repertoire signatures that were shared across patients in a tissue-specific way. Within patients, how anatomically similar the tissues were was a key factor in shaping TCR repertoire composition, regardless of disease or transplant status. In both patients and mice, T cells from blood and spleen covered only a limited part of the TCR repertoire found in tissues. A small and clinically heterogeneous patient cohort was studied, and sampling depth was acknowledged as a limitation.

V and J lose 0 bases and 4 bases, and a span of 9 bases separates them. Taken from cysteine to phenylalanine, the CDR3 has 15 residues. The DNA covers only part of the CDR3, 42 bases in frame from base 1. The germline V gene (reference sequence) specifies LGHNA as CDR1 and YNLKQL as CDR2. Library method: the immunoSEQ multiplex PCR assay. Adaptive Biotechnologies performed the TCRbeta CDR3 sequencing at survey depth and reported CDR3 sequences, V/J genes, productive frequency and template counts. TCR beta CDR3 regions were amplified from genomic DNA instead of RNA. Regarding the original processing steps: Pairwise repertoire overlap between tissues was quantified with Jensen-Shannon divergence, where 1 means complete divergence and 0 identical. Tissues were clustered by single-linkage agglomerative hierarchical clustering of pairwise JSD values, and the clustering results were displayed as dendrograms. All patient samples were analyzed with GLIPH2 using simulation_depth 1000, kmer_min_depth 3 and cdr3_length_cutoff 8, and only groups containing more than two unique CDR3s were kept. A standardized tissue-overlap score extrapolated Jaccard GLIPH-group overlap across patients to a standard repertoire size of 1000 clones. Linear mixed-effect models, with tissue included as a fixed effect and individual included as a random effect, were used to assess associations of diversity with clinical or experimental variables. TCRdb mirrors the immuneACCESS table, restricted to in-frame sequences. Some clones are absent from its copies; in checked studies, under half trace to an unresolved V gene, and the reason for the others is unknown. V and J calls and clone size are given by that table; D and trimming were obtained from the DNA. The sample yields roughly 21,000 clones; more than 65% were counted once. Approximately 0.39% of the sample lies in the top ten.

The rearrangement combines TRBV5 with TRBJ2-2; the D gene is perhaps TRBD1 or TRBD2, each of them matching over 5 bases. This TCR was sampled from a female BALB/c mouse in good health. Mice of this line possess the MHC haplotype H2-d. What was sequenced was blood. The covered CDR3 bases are TGTGCCAGCAGCCAAGATGGGGCGCCCACCGGGCAGCTCTAC. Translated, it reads CASSQDGAPTGQLY. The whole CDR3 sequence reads CASSQDGAPTGQLYF.